This T cell receptor (beta chain) came from a study of OX40 agonist ivuxolimab in advanced cancers. Study background: It was permissible to have had prior anti-PD-1, anti-PD-L1 or anti-CTLA-4 therapy, and 40% had some. General observations from the study: In CD8+ T cells, expanded clones were on average more numerous than in CD4+.

Assay used: immunoSEQ multiplex PCR; TCRdb lists only in-frame clones, some missing. Seen here are about 89,000 clones, more than 75% observed once, and the top ten hold around 0.72%. The V and J ends lost 6 bases and 0 bases, in that order; junction bases with no gene match: 6. The germline CDR1 and CDR2 sequences are KGHSH and LQKENI. CDR3 length equals 16 residues. As regards this clone: Its antigen is unidentified.

J is TRBJ1-5 and V is TRBV18, with 9 bases that match TRBD1. The sequenced sample was CD4+ or CD8+ T cells sorted from blood, obtained in a trial of the OX40 agonist ivuxolimab. The TCR sequence derives from an adult with an advanced solid tumor such as melanoma, head and neck, liver or kidney cancer. CDR3 protein: CASSLDRGYSNQPQHF. The CDR3 region has the DNA TGTGCCAGCTCCCTGGACAGGGGTTATAGCAATCAGCCCCAGCATTTT.